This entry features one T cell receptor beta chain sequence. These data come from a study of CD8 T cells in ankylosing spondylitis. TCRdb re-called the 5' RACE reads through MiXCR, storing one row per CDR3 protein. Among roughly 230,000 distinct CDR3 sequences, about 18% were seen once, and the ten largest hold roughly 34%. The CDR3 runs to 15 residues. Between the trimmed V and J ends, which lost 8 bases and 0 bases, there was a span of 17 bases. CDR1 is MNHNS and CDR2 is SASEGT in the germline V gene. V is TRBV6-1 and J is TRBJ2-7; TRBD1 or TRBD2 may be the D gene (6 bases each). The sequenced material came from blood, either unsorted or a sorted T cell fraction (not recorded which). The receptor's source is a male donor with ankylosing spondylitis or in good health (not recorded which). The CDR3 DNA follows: TGTGCCAGCCAAAGGGGGGAGATAAGCTCCTACGAGCAGTACTTC. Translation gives CASQRGEISSYEQYF.